This T cell receptor beta chain is from a study of cytomegalovirus exposure and HLA in healthy donors. The study, taken as a whole, reports: The classifier reportedly diagnosed cytomegalovirus status with high sensitivity and specificity.

13 Jbeta primers and 60 Vbeta primers were used for the PCR. Source study methods: Among the unique TCR beta chains that a later analysis counted, around 72 million in all, some 10 million were shared. TCRdb keeps only in-frame clones here, not all; method: immunoSEQ multiplex PCR. V and J calls and clone size are given by that table; D and trimming were obtained from the DNA. The data hold around 140,000 clones, with around three quarters observed a single time. The CDR3 is 14 amino acids. Trimming removed 4 bases from V and 10 bases from J; junction bases left unmatched: 10. Germline loops: CDR1 SEHNR, CDR2 FQNEAQ (reference sequence). A remark on this clone: What it binds is unknown.

Although they were nominally healthy when sampled, donors likely had unrecorded immune exposures. The rearrangement links TRBV7-9 to TRBJ2-1, with TRBD2 matching over 7 bases. This clonotype originated in a man aged 40-49 years in good health and CMV-seropositive. The sample comprised PBMCs. CDR3 coding DNA: TGTGCCAGCAGCTATACCGCGGCAGCGGGAGAGCAGTTCTTC. Its protein product is CASSYTAAAGEQFF.